This T cell receptor beta chain was identified during a study of Ad26.COV2.S vaccination and SARS-CoV-2 variants. Background on the study: Donor was one of the participants in the Ad26.COV2.S arm of the COV1001 trial.

Points from the study as a whole: People who got the vaccine or the placebo had similar non-spike TCR breadth.

For this clone: No antigen is known for it.

The data were produced by immunoSEQ multiplex PCR, yet TCRdb's version contains in-frame clones alone and is incomplete. The table has some 290,000 clones, around four fifths seen once. V lost 1 base and J 1 base, leaving 9 bases between the germline ends. The CDR3 totals 16 residues. Germline lookup yields CDR1 SGHKS and CDR2 YYEKEE (reference sequence). Treatment defined: around 19 received Ad26.COV2.S at low or high dose, single or two shots; several received placebo; per-sample allocation not given. Sampling was performed 63 days after the first vaccine or placebo injection. An adult of 18-55 years in Boston served as donor.

The origin of this receptor is a person aged 18-65 years who received the Ad26.COV2.S COVID-19 vaccine or a placebo. Sample: peripheral blood, taken in a trial of Ad26.COV2.S vaccine versus placebo. The chain couples TRBV5-5 to TRBJ2-6; maybe TRBD1 (5 bases). The CDR3 DNA reads TGTGCCAGCAGCTTGAGGGGTTCGTCTGGGGCCAACGTCCTGACTTTC. Its protein product is CASSLRGSSGANVLTF. Looking up the rest from reference TRBV5-5 and TRBJ2-6 gives the full variable domain: DAGVTQSPTHLIKTRGQQVTLRCSPISGHKSVSWYQQVLGQGPQFIFQYYEKEERGRGNFPDRFSARQFPNYSSELNVNALLLGDSALYLCASSLRGSSGANVLTFGAGSRLTVL.